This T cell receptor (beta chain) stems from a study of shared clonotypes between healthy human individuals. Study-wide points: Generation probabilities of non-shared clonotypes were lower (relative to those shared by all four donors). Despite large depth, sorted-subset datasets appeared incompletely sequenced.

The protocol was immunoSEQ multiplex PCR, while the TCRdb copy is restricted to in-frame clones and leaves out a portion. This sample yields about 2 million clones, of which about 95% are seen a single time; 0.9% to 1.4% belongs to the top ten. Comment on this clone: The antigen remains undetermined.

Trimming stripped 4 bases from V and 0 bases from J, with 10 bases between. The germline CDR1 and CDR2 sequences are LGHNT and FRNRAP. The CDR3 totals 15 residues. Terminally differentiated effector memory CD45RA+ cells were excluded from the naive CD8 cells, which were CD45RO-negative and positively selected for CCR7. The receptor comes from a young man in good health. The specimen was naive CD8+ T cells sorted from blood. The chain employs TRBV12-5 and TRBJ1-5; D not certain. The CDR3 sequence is CASGSPSSSNQPQHF. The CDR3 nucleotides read TGTGCTAGTGGTTCCCCCTCTAGTAGCAATCAGCCCCAGCATTTT.